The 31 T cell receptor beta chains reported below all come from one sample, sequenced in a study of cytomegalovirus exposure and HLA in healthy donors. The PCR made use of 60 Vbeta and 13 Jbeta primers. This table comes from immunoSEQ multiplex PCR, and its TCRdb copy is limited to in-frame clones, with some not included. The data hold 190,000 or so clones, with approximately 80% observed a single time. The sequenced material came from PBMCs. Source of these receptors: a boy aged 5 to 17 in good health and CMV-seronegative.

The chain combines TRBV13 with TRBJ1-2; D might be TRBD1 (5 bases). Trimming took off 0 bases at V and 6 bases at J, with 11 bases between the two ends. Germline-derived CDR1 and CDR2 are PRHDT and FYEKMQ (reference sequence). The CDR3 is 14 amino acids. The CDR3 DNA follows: TGTGCCAGCAGCTTAGGGTCAGGGAAGGATGGCTACACCTTC. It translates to CASSLGSGKDGYTF.

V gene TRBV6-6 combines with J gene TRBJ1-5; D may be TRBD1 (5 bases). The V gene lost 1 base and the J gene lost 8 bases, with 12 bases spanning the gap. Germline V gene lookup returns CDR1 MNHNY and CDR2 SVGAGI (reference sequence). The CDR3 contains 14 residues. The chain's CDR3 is CASSYLGEEEPQHF. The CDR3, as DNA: TGTGCCAGCAGTTACTTGGGGGAGGAAGAGCCCCAGCATTTT.

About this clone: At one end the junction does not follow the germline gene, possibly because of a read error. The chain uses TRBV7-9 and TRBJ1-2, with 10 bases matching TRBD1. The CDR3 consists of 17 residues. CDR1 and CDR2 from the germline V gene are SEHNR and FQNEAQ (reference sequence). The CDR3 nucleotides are TGTTCCAGCAGCTCCCCACATAGGACAGGGGGAAACTATGGCTACACCTTC. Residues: CSSSSPHRTGGNYGYTF. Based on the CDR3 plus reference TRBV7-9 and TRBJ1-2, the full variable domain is DTGVSQNPRHKITKRGQNVTFRCDPISEHNRLYWYRQTLGQGPEFLTYFQNEAQLEKSRLLSDRFSAERPKGSFSTLEIQRTEQGDSAMYLCSSSSPHRTGGNYGYTFGSGTRLTVV.

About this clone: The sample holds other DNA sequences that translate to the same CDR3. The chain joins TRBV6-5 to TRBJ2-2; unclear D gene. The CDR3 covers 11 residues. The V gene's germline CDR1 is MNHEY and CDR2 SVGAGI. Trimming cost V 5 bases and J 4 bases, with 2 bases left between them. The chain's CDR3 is CASSRTGELFF. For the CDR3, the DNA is TGTGCCAGCAGTCGCACCGGGGAGCTGTTTTTT.

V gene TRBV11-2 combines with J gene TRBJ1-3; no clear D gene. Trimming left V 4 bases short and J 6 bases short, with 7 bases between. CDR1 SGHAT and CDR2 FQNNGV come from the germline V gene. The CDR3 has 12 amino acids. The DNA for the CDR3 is TGTGCCAGCAGCTCCCGCGAAAACACCATATATTTT. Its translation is CASSSRENTIYF. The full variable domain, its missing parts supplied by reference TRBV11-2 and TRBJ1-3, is EAGVAQSPRYKIIEKRQSVAFWCNPISGHATLYWYQQILGQGPKLLIQFQNNGVVDDSQLPKDRFSAERLKGVDSTLKIQPAKLEDSAVYLCASSSRENTIYFGEGSWLTVV.

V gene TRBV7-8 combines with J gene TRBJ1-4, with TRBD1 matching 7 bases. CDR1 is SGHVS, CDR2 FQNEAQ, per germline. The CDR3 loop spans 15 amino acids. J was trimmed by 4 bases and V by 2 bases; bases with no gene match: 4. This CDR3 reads CASSLKTGSNEKLFF. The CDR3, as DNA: TGTGCCAGCAGCTTAAAGACAGGGAGTAATGAAAAACTGTTTTTT.

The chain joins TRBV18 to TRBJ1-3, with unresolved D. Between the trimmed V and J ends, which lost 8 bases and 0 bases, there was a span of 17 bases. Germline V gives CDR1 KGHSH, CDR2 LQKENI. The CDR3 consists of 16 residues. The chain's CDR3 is CASPELDGSSGNTIYF. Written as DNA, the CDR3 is TGTGCCAGCCCCGAACTCGACGGGAGCTCTGGAAACACCATATATTTT.

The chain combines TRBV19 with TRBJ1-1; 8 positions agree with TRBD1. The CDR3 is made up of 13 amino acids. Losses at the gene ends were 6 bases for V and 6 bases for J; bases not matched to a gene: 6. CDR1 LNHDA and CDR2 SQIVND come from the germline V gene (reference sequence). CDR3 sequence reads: CASSRTGFAEAFF. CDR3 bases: TGTGCCAGTAGCAGGACAGGGTTCGCTGAAGCTTTCTTT.

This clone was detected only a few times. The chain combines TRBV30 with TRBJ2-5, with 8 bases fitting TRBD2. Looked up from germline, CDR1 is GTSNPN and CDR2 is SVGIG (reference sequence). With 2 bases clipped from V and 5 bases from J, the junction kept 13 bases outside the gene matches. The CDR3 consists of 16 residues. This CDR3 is CAWSPLISGDPETQYF. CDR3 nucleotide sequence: TGTGCCTGGAGTCCGTTGATTAGCGGGGACCCTGAGACCCAGTACTTC.

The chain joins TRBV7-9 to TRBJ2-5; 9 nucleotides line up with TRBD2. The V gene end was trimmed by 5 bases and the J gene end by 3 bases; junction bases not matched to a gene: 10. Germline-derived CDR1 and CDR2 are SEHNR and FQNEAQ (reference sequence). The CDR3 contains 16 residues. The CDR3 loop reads CASSPGLAGLEETQYF. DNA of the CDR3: TGTGCCAGCAGCCCCGGGCTAGCGGGGTTAGAAGAGACCCAGTACTTC.

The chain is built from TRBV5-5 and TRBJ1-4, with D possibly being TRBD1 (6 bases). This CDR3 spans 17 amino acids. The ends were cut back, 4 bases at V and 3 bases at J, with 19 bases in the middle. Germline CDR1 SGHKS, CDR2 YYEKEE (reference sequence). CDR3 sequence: CASSTGNRPSPNEKLFF. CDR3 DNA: TGTGCCAGCAGCACAGGGAACAGGCCCTCGCCTAATGAAAAACTGTTTTTT.

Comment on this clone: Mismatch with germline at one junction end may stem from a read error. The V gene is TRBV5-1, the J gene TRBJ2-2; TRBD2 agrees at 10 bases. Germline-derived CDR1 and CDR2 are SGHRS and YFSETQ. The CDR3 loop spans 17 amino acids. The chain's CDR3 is CASSLEASGGYTGELVF. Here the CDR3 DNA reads TGCGCCAGCAGCTTGGAGGCTAGCGGGGGTTACACCGGGGAGCTGGTTTTT.

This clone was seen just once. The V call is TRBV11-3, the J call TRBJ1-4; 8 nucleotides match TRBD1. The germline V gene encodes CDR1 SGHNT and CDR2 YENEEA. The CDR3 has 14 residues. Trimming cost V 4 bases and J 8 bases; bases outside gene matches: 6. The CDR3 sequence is CASSSSGGREKLFF. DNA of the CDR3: TGTGCCAGCAGCTCCTCAGGGGGCCGGGAAAAACTGTTTTTT.

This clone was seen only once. CDR3 coding DNA: TGTGCCATCAGAGGGGCGTTTAGCACAGATACGCAGTATTTT. It yields the protein CAIRGAFSTDTQYF. The V and J genes are TRBV10-3 and TRBJ2-3; D perhaps matches TRBD1 (5 bases). V was trimmed by 6 bases and J by 0 bases, leaving 10 bases between them. Germline CDR1 ENHRY, CDR2 SYGVKD. This CDR3 region has 14 residues.

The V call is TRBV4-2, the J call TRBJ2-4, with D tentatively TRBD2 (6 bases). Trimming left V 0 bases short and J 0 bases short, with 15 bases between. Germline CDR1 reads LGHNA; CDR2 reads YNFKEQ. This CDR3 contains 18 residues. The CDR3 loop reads CASSQDQQRVVAKNIQYF. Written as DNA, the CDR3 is TGTGCCAGCAGCCAAGATCAACAGCGGGTGGTAGCCAAAAACATTCAGTACTTC.

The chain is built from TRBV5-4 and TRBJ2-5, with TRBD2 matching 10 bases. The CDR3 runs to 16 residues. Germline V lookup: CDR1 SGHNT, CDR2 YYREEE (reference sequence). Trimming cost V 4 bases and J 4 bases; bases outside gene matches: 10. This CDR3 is CASSVALAGVGETQYF. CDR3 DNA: TGTGCCAGCAGCGTGGCGCTAGCGGGAGTCGGAGAGACCCAGTACTTC.

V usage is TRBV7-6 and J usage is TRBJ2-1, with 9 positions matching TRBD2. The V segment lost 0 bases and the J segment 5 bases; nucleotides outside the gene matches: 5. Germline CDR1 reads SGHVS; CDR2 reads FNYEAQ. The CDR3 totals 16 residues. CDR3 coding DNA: TGTGCCAGCAGCTTAGCAAGCGGGGGGTTCCACAATGAGCAGTTCTTC. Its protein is CASSLASGGFHNEQFF.

The DNA of the CDR3 is TGTGCCAGCAGCGCCCAAACCCCAGGGAACCCCATGAACACTGAAGCTTTCTTT. This gives the protein CASSAQTPGNPMNTEAFF. The chain is built from TRBV7-3 and TRBJ1-1; the D gene is possibly TRBD1 (5 bases). This CDR3 is built from 18 residues. The V gene lost 5 bases and the J gene lost 0 bases, with 22 bases spanning the gap. Germline values: CDR1 SGHTA, CDR2 FQGTGA.

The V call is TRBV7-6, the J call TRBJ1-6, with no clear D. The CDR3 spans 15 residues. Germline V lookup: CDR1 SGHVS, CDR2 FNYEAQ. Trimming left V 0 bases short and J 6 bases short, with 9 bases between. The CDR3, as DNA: TGTGCCAGCAGCTTAGCGAGGCCGAGTAATTCACCCCTCCACTTT. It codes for CASSLARPSNSPLHF.

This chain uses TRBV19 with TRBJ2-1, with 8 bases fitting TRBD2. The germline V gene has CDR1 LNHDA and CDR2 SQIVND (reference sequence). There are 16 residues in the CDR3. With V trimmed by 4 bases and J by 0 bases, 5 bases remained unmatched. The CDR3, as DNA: TGTGCCAGTAGTAGCCGCAGCGGGGGCTCCTACAATGAGCAGTTCTTC. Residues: CASSSRSGGSYNEQFF.

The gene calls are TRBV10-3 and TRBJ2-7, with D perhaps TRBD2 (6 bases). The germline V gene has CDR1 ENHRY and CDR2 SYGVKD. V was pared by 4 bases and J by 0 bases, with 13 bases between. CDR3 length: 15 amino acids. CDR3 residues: CAISGVSGFSYEQYF. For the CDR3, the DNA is TGTGCCATCAGTGGGGTTAGCGGTTTCTCCTACGAGCAGTACTTC.

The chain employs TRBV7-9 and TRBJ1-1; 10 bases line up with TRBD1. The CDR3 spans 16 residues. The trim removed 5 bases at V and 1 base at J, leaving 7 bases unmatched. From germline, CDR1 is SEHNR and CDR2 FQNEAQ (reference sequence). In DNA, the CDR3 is TGTGCCAGCAGCGCGCGACAGGGGGCGGCGAACACTGAAGCTTTCTTT. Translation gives CASSARQGAANTEAFF.

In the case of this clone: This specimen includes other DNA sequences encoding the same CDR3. CDR3 nucleotide sequence: TGTGCCAGCAGCCAAGAGGGACAAGCGAACACTGAAGCTTTCTTT. Translation: CASSQEGQANTEAFF. The chain carries TRBV4-2 and TRBJ1-1, with a weak D call TRBD1 (6 bases). Germline V gene lookup returns CDR1 LGHNA and CDR2 YNFKEQ. Trimming stripped 0 bases from V and 1 base from J, with 9 bases between. This CDR3 comprises 15 residues.

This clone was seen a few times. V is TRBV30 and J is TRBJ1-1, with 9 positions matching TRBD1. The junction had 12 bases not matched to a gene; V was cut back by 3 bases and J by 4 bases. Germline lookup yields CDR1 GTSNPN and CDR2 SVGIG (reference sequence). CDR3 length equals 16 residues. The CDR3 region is CAWRAGTGRLSTEAFF. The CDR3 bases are TGTGCCTGGAGGGCCGGGACAGGGAGGTTGAGCACTGAAGCTTTCTTT.

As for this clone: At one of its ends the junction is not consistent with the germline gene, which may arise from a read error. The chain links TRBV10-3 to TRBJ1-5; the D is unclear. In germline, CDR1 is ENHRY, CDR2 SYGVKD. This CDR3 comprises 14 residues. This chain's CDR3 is CASSYSSINQPQHF. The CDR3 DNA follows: TGTGCCAGCAGTTATAGCAGCATCAATCAGCCCCAGCATTTT.

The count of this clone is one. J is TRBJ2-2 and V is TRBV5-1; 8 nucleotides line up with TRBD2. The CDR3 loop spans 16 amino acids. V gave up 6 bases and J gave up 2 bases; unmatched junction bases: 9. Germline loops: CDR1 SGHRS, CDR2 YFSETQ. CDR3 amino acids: CASKIERGTNTGELFF. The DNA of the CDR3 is TGCGCCAGCAAGATAGAGCGGGGGACTAACACCGGGGAGCTGTTTTTT.

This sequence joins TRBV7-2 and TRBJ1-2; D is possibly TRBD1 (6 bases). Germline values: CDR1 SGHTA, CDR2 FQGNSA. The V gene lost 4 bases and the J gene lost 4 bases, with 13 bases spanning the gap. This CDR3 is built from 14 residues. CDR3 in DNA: TGTGCCAGCAGCTCTGGGAGGGGGACCTATGGCTACACCTTC. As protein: CASSSGRGTYGYTF.

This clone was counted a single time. The CDR3 bases are TGTGCCAGCTCACCACCTCCGGGGTACGAGCAGTACTTC. Translation: CASSPPPGYEQYF. The chain joins TRBV18 to TRBJ2-7, with D possibly TRBD2 on 5 matching bases. V was cut by 0 bases and J by 4 bases, with 7 bases left in between. CDR3 length: 13 residues. The V gene's germline CDR1 is KGHSH and CDR2 LQKENI.

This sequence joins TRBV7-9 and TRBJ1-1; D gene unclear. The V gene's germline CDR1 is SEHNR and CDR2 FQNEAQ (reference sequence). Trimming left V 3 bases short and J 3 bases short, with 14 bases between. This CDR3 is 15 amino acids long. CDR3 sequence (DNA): TGTGCCAGCAGCTTGGGAGCTTTTAGCGACACTGAAGCTTTCTTT. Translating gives CASSLGAFSDTEAFF.

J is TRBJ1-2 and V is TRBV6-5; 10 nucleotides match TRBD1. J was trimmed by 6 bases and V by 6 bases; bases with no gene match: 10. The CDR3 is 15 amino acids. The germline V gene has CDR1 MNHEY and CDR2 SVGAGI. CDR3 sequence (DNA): TGTGCCAGCAGGGTCGTGACAGGGGGCCAGCATGGCTACACCTTC. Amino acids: CASRVVTGGQHGYTF.

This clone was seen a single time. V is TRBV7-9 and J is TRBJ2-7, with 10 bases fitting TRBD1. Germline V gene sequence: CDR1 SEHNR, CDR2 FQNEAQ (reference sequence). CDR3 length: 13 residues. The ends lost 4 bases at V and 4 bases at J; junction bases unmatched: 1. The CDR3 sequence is CASSWGQGYEQYF. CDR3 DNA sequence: TGTGCCAGCAGCTGGGGACAGGGGTACGAGCAGTACTTC.